This T cell receptor (beta chain) derives from a study of CD4 T cell repertoires in COVID-19. The wider study: After around ten days of IL-2 expansion, CFSE-low cells were relabeled and restimulated with other coronavirus spikes. Study-level findings and limits: Between roughly 7 and 25% of SARS-CoV-2 clonotypes also appeared in SARS-CoV and/or HKU1 spike cultures. Suggested intraclonal diversification: top SARS-CoV-2-reactive clonotypes appeared in two or three memory subsets.

This clone occurred a few times. Its target is not known. These memory T cells were uncultured and sequenced directly after ex vivo isolation. The table came from immunoSEQ multiplex PCR; TCRdb's copy has only in-frame clones and leaves some out. The sample carries 7,500 to 8,500 clones, 84% recorded once. Trimming shortened V by 6 bases and J by 4 bases, and 12 bases separated the two germline ends. This CDR3 is 13 amino acids long. CDR1 and CDR2 (germline): MNHEY, SMNVEV (reference sequence). V gene TRBV27 combines with J gene TRBJ1-2; TRBD1 might be the D (5 bases). This sample comprised effector memory CD4+ T cells from blood, obtained before the COVID-19 pandemic. The receptor's source is a human donor who had COVID-19. CDR3 nucleotides: TGTGCCAGCAGCAAAGACAGATTCTATGGCTACACCTTC. Residues: CASSKDRFYGYTF.